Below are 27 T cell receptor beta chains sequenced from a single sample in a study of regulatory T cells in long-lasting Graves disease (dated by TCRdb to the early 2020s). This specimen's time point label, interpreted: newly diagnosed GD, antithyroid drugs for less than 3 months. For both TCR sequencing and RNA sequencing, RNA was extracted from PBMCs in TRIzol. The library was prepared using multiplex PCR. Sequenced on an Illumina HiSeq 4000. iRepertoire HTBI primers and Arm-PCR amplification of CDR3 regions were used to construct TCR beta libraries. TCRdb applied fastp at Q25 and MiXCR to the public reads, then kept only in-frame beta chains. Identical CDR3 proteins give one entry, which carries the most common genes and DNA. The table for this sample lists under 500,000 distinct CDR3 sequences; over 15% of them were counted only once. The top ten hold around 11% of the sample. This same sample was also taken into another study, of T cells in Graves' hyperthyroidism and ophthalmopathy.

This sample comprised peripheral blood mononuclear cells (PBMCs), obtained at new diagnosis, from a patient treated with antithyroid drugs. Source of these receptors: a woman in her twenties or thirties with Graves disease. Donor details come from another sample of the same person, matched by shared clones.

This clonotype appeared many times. CDR3 in amino acids: CAVGPGVGEKLFF. Here the CDR3 DNA reads TGTGCCGTTGGCCCGGGGGTTGGAGAAAAACTGTTTTTT. The chain combines TRBV30 with TRBJ1-4; TRBD1 might be the D (5 bases). Trimming shortened V by 8 bases and J by 8 bases, and 18 bases separated the two germline ends. This CDR3 contains 13 residues. Germline CDR1 and CDR2: GTSNPN and SVGIG (reference sequence).

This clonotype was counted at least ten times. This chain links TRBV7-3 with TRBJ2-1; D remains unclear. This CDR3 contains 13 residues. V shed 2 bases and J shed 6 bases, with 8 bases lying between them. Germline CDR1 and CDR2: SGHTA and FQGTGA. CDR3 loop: CASSLETFNEQFF. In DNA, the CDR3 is TGTGCCAGCAGCTTAGAGACTTTCAATGAGCAGTTCTTC. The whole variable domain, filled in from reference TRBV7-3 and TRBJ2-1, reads GAGVSQTPSNKVTEKGKYVELRCDPISGHTALYWYRQSLGQGPEFLIYFQGTGAADDSGLPNDRFFAVRPEGSVSTLKIQRTERGDSAVYLCASSLETFNEQFFGPGTRLTVL.

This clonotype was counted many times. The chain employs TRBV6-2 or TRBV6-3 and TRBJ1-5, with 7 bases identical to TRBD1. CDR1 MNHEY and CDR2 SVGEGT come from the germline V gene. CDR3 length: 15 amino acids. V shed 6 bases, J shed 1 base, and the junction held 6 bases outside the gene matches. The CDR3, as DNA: TGTGCCAGCAGACAGGGGCGCTCAAGCAATCAGCCCCAGCATTTT. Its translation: CASRQGRSSNQPQHF.

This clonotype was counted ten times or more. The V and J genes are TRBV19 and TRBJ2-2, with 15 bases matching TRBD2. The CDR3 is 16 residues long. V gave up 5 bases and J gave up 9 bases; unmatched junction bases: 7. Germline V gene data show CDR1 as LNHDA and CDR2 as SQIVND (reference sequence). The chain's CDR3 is CASSLRTSGRAWELFF. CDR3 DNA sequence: TGTGCCAGTAGTTTACGGACTAGCGGGAGGGCCTGGGAGCTGTTTTTT.

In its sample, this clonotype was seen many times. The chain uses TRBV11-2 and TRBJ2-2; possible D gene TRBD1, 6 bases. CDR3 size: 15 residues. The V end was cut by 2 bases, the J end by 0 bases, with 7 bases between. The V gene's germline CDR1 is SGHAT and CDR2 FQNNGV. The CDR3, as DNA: TGTGCCAGCAGCTTAACAGGGCCGAACACCGGGGAGCTGTTTTTT. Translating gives CASSLTGPNTGELFF.

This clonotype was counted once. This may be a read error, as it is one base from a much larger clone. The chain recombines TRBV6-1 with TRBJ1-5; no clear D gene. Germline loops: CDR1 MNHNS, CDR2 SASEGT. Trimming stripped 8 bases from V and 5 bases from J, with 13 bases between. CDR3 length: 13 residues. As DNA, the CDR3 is TGTGCCAGCGGGTTTGGAGGAGATCAGCCCCAGCATTTT. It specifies CASGFGGDQPQHF.

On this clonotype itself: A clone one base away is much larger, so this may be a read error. The CDR3 loop is CASSGRAGVNEQYF. As DNA, the CDR3 is TGTGCCAGCAGTGGAAGGGCGGGGGTCAACGAGCAGTACTTC. This chain connects TRBV2 to TRBJ2-3; 7 nucleotides agree with TRBD2. The end of the DNA is better explained by TRBJ2-7, so the J call may be wrong. The CDR3 is 14 residues long. Germline CDR1 SNHLY, CDR2 FYNNEI.

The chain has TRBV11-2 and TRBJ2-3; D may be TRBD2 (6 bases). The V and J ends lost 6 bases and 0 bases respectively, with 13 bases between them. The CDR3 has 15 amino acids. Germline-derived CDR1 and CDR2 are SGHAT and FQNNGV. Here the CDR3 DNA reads TGTGCCAGCAGTTCCCGGGGGACCAGCACAGATACGCAGTATTTT. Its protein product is CASSSRGTSTDTQYF.

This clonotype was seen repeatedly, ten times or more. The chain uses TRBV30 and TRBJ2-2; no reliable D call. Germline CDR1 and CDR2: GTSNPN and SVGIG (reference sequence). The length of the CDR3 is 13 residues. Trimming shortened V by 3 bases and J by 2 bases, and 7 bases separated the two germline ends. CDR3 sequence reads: CAWRLLNTGELFF. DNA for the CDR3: TGTGCCTGGAGGCTCCTTAACACCGGGGAGCTGTTTTTT.

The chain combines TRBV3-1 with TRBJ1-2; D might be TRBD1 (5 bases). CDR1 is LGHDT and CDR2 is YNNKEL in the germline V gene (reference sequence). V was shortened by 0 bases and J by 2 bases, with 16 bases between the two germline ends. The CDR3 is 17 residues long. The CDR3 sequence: CASSQDPRFGGNYGYTF. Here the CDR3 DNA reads TGTGCCAGCAGCCAAGACCCCAGATTCGGGGGGAACTATGGCTACACCTTC.

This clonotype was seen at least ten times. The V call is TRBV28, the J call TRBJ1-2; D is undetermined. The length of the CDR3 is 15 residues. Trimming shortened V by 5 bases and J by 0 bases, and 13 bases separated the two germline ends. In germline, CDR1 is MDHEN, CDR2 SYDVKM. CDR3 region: CASSPRRITNYGYTF. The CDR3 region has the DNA TGTGCCAGCAGTCCCCGACGGATAACTAACTATGGCTACACCTTC.

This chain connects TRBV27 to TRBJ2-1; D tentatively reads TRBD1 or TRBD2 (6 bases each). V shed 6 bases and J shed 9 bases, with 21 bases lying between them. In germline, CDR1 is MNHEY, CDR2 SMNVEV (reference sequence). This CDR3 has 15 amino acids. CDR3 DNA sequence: TGTGCCAGCAGGAGTATGGGGGGCGCAGGTTTTGAGCAGTTCTTC. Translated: CASRSMGGAGFEQFF.

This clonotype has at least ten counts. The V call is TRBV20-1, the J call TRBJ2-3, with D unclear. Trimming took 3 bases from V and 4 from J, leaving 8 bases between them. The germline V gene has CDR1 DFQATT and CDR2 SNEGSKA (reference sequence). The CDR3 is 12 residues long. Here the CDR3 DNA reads TGCAGTGCTAGTAAGGTAGCAGATACGCAGTATTTT. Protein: CSASKVADTQYF.

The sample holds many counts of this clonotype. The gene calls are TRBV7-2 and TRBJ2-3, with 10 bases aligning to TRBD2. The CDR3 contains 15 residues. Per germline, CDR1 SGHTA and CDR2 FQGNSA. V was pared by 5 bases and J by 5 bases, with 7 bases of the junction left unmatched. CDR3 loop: CASSPTSGEIDTQYF. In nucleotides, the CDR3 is TGTGCCAGCAGCCCAACTAGCGGGGAGATAGATACGCAGTATTTT. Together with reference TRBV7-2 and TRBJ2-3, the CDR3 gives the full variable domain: GAGVSQSPSNKVTEKGKDVELRCDPISGHTALYWYRQSLGQGLEFLIYFQGNSAPDKSGLPSDRFSAERTGGSVSTLTIQRTQQEDSAVYLCASSPTSGEIDTQYFGPGTRLTVL.

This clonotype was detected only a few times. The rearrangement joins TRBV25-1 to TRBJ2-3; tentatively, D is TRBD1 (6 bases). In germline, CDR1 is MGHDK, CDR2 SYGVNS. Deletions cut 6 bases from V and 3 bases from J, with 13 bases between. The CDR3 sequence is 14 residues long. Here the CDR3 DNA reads TGTGCCAGCAGCCCTTTACAGGGTACAGATACGCAGTATTTT. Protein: CASSPLQGTDTQYF.

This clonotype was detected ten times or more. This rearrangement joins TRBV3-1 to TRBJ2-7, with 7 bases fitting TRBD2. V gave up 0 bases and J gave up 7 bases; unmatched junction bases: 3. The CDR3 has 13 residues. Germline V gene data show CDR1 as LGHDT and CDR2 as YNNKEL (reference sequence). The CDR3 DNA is TGTGCCAGCAGCCAAGACCAAGCGGGGGAGCAGTACTTC. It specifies CASSQDQAGEQYF.

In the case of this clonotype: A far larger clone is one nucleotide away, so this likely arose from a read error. The CDR3 reads CASSYKGTDTQYF. The DNA for the CDR3 is TGTGCCAGCAGTTACAAGGGAACGGATACGCAGTATTTT. The chain carries TRBV6-2 or TRBV6-3 and TRBJ2-3; D unclear. CDR3 length: 13 residues. The V and J ends lost 2 bases and 6 bases respectively, with 9 bases between them. Germline assignment: CDR1 MNHEY and CDR2 SVGEGT.

CDR3 region: CASSTPGKIFNYGYTF. The CDR3 DNA reads as TGTGCCAGTAGTACCCCAGGAAAGATTTTTAACTATGGCTACACCTTC. The chain is built from TRBV19 and TRBJ1-2; no firm D call. This CDR3 has 16 amino acids. The germline gives CDR1 LNHDA, CDR2 SQIVND (reference sequence). Trimming shortened V by 4 bases and J by 1 base, and 16 bases separated the two germline ends.

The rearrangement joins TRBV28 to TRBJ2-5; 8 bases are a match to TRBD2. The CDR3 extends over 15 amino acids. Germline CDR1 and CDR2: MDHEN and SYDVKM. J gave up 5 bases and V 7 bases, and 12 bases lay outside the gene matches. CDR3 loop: CASTERGLGVETQYF. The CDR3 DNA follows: TGTGCCAGCACCGAGCGGGGACTAGGCGTTGAGACCCAGTACTTC.

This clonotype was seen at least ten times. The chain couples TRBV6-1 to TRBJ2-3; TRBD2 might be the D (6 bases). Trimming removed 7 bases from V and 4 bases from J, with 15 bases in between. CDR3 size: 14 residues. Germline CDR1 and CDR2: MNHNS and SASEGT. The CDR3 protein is CASILGGDADTQYF. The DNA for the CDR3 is TGTGCCAGCATCCTGGGGGGTGACGCAGATACGCAGTATTTT.

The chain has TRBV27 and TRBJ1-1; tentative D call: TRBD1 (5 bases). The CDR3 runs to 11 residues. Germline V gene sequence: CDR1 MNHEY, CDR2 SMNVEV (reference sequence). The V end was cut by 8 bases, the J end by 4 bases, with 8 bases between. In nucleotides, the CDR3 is TGTGCCAGCTGGGGGACCACTGAAGCTTTCTTT. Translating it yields CASWGTTEAFF.

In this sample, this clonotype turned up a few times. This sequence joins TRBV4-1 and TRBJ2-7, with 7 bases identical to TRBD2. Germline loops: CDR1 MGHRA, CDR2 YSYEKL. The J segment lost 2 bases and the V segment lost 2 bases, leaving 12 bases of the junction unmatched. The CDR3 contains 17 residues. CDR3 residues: CASSQPLASGTAYEQYF. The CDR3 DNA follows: TGCGCCAGCAGCCAACCCCTGGCTAGCGGAACTGCCTACGAGCAGTACTTC.

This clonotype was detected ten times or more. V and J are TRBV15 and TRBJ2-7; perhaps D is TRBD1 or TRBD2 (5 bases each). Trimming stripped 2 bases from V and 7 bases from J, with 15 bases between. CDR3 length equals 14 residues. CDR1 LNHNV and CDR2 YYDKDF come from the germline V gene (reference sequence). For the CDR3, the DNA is TGTGCCACCAGCAGATCCCGGGACCCGCTTGAGCAGTACTTC. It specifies CATSRSRDPLEQYF.

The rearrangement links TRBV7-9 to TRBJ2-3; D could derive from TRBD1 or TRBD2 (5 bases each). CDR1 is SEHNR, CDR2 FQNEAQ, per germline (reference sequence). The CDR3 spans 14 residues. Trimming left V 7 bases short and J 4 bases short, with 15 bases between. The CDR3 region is CASTLPLGADTQYF. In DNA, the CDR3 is TGTGCCAGCACCCTACCTCTGGGGGCAGATACGCAGTATTTT.

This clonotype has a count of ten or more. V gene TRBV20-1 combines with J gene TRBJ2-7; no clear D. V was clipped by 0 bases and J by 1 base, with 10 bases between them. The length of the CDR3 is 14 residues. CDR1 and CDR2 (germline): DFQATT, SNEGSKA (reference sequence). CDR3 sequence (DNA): TGCAGTGCTAGAGATCCACCGTGGTCCTACGAGCAGTACTTC. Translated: CSARDPPWSYEQYF.

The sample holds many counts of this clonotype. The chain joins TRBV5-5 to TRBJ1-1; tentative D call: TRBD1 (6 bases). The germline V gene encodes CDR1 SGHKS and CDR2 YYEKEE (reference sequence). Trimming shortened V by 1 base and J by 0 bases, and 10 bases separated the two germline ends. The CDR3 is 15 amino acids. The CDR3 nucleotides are TGTGCCAGCAGCTTGCAGGGGCAAATGAACACTGAAGCTTTCTTT. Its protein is CASSLQGQMNTEAFF. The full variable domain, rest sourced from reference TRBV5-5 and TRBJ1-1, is DAGVTQSPTHLIKTRGQQVTLRCSPISGHKSVSWYQQVLGQGPQFIFQYYEKEERGRGNFPDRFSARQFPNYSSELNVNALLLGDSALYLCASSLQGQMNTEAFFGQGTRLTVV.

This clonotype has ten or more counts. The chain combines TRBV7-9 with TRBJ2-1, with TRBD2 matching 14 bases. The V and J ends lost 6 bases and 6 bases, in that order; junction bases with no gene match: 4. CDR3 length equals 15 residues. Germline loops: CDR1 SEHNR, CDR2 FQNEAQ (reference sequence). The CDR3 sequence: CASRSTSGRANEQFF. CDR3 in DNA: TGTGCCAGCAGATCGACTAGCGGGAGGGCCAATGAGCAGTTCTTC.